Each of the 29 T cell receptor beta chains below was sequenced from the same sample in a study of T cells in women clearing cervical HPV infection. Libraries were prepared by immunoSEQ multiplex PCR; TCRdb keeps only in-frame clonotypes and omits some of them. The ten top clones account for under 12%, within a sample of about 16,000 clones. Sequenced input: blood buffy coat. The origin of the receptors is a woman aged 18 to 75 with a cervical HPV16 infection that either progressed to CIN3+ or cleared (not recorded which).

The sequenced part of the CDR3 DNA is TGTGCCAGCAGTGAACGGTCCAGCACAGATACG. Translation: CASSERSSTDT. The whole CDR3 protein is CASSERSSTDTQYF. V usage is TRBV6-1 and J usage is TRBJ2-3; D gene uncertain. The read terminates 3 residues before the CDR3 end, so the remaining end is supplied by the germline J gene. The CDR3 runs to 14 residues. Germline V gives CDR1 MNHNS, CDR2 SASEGT. The V end lost 2 bases, the J end lost 0 bases, and 6 bases lay between the germline ends.

As regards this clone: The read gets to within 3 residues of the CDR3 end, and the germline J gene fills in the rest. This sample also contains other DNA sequences that code for the same CDR3. The V gene is TRBV7-9, the J gene TRBJ2-2; 7 nucleotides line up with TRBD2. CDR3 length equals 13 residues. Germline CDR1 reads SEHNR; CDR2 reads FQNEAQ (reference sequence). CDR3 sequence: CASSLGGGEKLFF. The part of the CDR3 DNA that was read is TGTGCCAGCAGCTTAGGGGGGGGTGAAAAG.

About this clone: The read ends 3 residues early relative to the CDR3; the germline J gene fills the gap. V is TRBV7-8 and J is TRBJ2-1; possible D gene TRBD2, 6 bases. Germline CDR1 and CDR2: SGHVS and FQNEAQ. The length of the CDR3 is 15 residues. Trimming cost V 5 bases and J 3 bases, with 14 bases left between them. CDR3 bases read: TGTGCCAGCAGCCCACCCGGAGGGGTCTACAATGAG. Translating gives CASSPPGGVYNE. The full CDR3 protein reads CASSPPGGVYNEQFF.

For this clone: Read coverage stops 3 residues before the CDR3 terminus; the germline J gene supplies the remainder. The V call is TRBV7-2, the J call TRBJ1-4; no clear D gene. From germline, CDR1 is SGHTA and CDR2 FQGNSA. This CDR3 spans 15 amino acids. The V gene lost 2 bases and the J gene lost 5 bases, with 12 bases spanning the gap. CDR3 bases read: TGTGCCAGCAGCTTATCGGTACAGCCGAATGAAAAA. It is translated as CASSLSVQPNEK. The entire CDR3 is CASSLSVQPNEKLFF.

Comments on this clone: The missing CDR3 end, 3 residues past where the read stops, is filled in from the germline J gene. The chain joins TRBV7-2 to TRBJ1-2; unclear D gene. This CDR3 spans 15 amino acids. The germline V gene encodes CDR1 SGHTA and CDR2 FQGNSA. CDR3 bases read: TGTGCCAGCAGCCCTTCCCGTTCTAGCACAGATACC. Translated, it gives CASSPSRSSTDT. The whole CDR3 protein is CASSPSRSSTDTYTF.

Concerning this clone itself: Sequencing ends 3 residues short of the CDR3 end; the germline J gene provides the rest. The chain links TRBV7-2 to TRBJ1-5; D is ambiguous. Germline CDR1 reads SGHTA; CDR2 reads FQGNSA. The V end was cut by 1 base, the J end by 5 bases, with 9 bases between. CDR3 size: 14 residues. The DNA read from the CDR3 is TGTGCCAGCAGCTTAGTAGATACGTATCAGCCC. Protein: CASSLVDTYQP. The complete CDR3 reads CASSLVDTYQPQHF.

With regard to this clone: The read is 3 residues too short to cover the CDR3 end, so that end is filled in from the germline J gene. The chain joins TRBV18 to TRBJ1-3, with 7 bases lining up with TRBD1. The CDR3 has 17 amino acids. The junction had 12 bases not matched to a gene; V was cut back by 3 bases and J by 4 bases. Germline V gene lookup returns CDR1 KGHSH and CDR2 LQKENI. The CDR3 DNA, read in part, is TGTGCCAGCTCACCTTCCTCCACAGGGGTGAACGGAAACACC. Its protein product is CASSPSSTGVNGNT. The complete CDR3 protein is CASSPSSTGVNGNTIYF.

Details on this clone: The read stops 3 residues short of the end of the CDR3; the missing end is completed from the germline J gene. The rearrangement uses TRBV7-9 and TRBJ1-2; no reliable D call. The CDR3 runs 12 residues. CDR1 is SEHNR, CDR2 FQNEAQ, per germline (reference sequence). Here the CDR3 reads CASSPPGYDYTF. The CDR3 DNA, read in part, is TGTGCCAGCAGCCCACCGGGTTACGAC. The full variable domain, with the rest looked up from reference TRBV7-9 and TRBJ1-2, is DTGVSQNPRHKITKRGQNVTFRCDPISEHNRLYWYRQTLGQGPEFLTYFQNEAQLEKSRLLSDRFSAERPKGSFSTLEIQRTEQGDSAMYLCASSPPGYDYTFGSGTRLTVV.

In regard to this clone: Read sequence stops 3 residues before the CDR3 end, and the germline J gene provides the missing end. The chain is built from TRBV7-2 and TRBJ1-1; TRBD1 might be the D (5 bases). V lost 5 bases and J 0 bases, leaving 10 bases between the germline ends. This CDR3 has 14 residues. In germline, CDR1 is SGHTA, CDR2 FQGNSA. The CDR3 DNA, read in part, is TGTGCCAGCAGCGGGGGGGTCCTGAACACTGAA. Residues: CASSGGVLNTE. Given in full, the CDR3 is CASSGGVLNTEAFF.

With respect to this clone: From the germline J gene comes the end of the CDR3, since the read stops 3 residues before it. The chain combines TRBV7-2 with TRBJ1-3; 10 nucleotides align to TRBD1. Germline CDR1 SGHTA, CDR2 FQGNSA. The CDR3 has 15 residues. J lost 3 bases, V lost 4 bases, and 3 bases had no gene match. The CDR3 bases that were read are TGTGCCAGCAGCTCGACAGGGGGCGGTGGAAACACC. Amino acid sequence: CASSSTGGGGNT. The entire CDR3 reads CASSSTGGGGNTIYF. Full variable domain (rest looked up from reference TRBV7-2 and TRBJ1-3): GAGVSQSPSNKVTEKGKDVELRCDPISGHTALYWYRQSLGQGLEFLIYFQGNSAPDKSGLPSDRFSAERTGGSVSTLTIQRTQQEDSAVYLCASSSTGGGGNTIYFGEGSWLTVV.

Points on this clone: The missing CDR3 end, 3 residues past where the read stops, is filled in from the germline J gene. The chain is built from TRBV6-1 and TRBJ1-5; no definite D call. CDR3 length equals 13 residues. Germline CDR1 reads MNHNS; CDR2 reads SASEGT. Trimming left V 3 bases short and J 2 bases short, with 5 bases between. The CDR3 loop reads CASSDGRNQPQHF. The CDR3 bases that were read are TGTGCCAGCAGTGATGGGCGCAATCAGCCC.

Of note for this clone: The read gets to within 3 residues of the CDR3 end, and the germline J gene fills in the rest. The genes are TRBV11-2 and TRBJ2-2; D unresolved. Germline CDR1 and CDR2: SGHAT and FQNNGV. The ends were cut back, 7 bases at V and 0 bases at J, with 12 bases in the middle. The CDR3 runs to 15 residues. CDR3 in amino acids: CASKLKTTNTGELFF. The DNA read from the CDR3 is TGTGCCAGCAAGCTTAAGACAACGAACACCGGGGAG.

To note about this clone: The read is 3 residues too short to cover the CDR3 end, so that end is filled in from the germline J gene. V and J are TRBV5-5 and TRBJ2-3; perhaps TRBD2 as D (5 bases). The CDR3 is 15 amino acids. Germline lookup yields CDR1 SGHKS and CDR2 YYEKEE (reference sequence). The CDR3 DNA, read in part, is TGTGCCAGCAGCTTGGCGGACTCCCCGGCGATATCG. Protein product: CASSLADSPAIS. In full, the CDR3 is CASSLADSPAISQYF. Based on the CDR3 plus reference TRBV5-5 and TRBJ2-3, the full variable domain is DAGVTQSPTHLIKTRGQQVTLRCSPISGHKSVSWYQQVLGQGPQFIFQYYEKEERGRGNFPDRFSARQFPNYSSELNVNALLLGDSALYLCASSLADSPAISQYFGPGTRLTVL.

Regarding this clone: The read terminates 3 residues before the CDR3 end, so the remaining end is supplied by the germline J gene. The V gene is TRBV19, the J gene TRBJ1-6; tentative D call: TRBD1 (6 bases). V was clipped by 4 bases and J by 9 bases, with 13 bases between them. There are 14 residues in the CDR3. Germline values: CDR1 LNHDA, CDR2 SQIVND (reference sequence). The DNA read from the CDR3 is TGTGCCAGTAGTACCGGGACATCAGTTTCACCC. Its protein product is CASSTGTSVSP. The whole CDR3 protein is CASSTGTSVSPLHF.

A note on this clone: The CDR3 end lies 3 residues beyond the end of the read and is filled in from the germline J gene. The gene calls are TRBV5-5 and TRBJ1-2; maybe TRBD1 (6 bases). CDR3 length: 14 residues. The germline CDR1 and CDR2 sequences are SGHKS and YYEKEE (reference sequence). The V end lost 3 bases, the J end lost 4 bases, and 13 bases lay between the germline ends. CDR3 bases read: TGTGCCAGCAGCTCTTCAGGGGAGGGCTATGGC. The encoded protein is CASSSSGEGYG. The whole CDR3 protein reads CASSSSGEGYGYTF. Variable domain in full (rest from reference TRBV5-5 and TRBJ1-2): DAGVTQSPTHLIKTRGQQVTLRCSPISGHKSVSWYQQVLGQGPQFIFQYYEKEERGRGNFPDRFSARQFPNYSSELNVNALLLGDSALYLCASSSSGEGYGYTFGSGTRLTVV.

As to this clone: From the germline J gene comes the end of the CDR3, since the read stops 3 residues before it. The chain carries TRBV19 and TRBJ1-1; D perhaps matches TRBD1 (5 bases). The CDR3 totals 14 residues. CDR1 and CDR2 from the germline V gene are LNHDA and SQIVND (reference sequence). The CDR3 loop is CASSTSGGEETAFF. The sequenced part of the CDR3 DNA is TGTGCCAGTAGTACTAGCGGGGGGGAAGAGACA.

Comment on this clone: The sequence runs out 3 residues before the end of the CDR3; the remainder is reconstructed from the germline J gene. The chain links TRBV7-8 to TRBJ2-2; D gene ambiguous. In germline, CDR1 is SGHVS, CDR2 FQNEAQ. Deletions cut 3 bases from V and 4 bases from J, with 6 bases between. The CDR3 sequence is 13 residues long. The CDR3 bases that were read are TGTGCCAGCAGCTTCCGACTCACCGGGGAG. This translates into CASSFRLTGE. The whole CDR3 region reads CASSFRLTGELFF. Supplemented by reference TRBV7-8 and TRBJ2-2, the full variable domain reads GAGVSQSPRYKVAKRGQDVALRCDPISGHVSLFWYQQALGQGPEFLTYFQNEAQLDKSGLPSDRFFAERPEGSVSTLKIQRTQQEDSAVYLCASSFRLTGELFFGEGSRLTVL.

Points on this clone: The CDR3 goes on 3 residues after the read ends, and that part is filled in from the germline J gene. The rearrangement uses TRBV7-9 and TRBJ2-1; 7 nucleotides match TRBD1. The trim removed 3 bases at V and 8 bases at J, leaving 4 bases unmatched. In germline, CDR1 is SEHNR, CDR2 FQNEAQ (reference sequence). The CDR3 loop spans 13 amino acids. Incomplete CDR3 DNA: TGTGCCAGCAGCTTCCGGGACAGCCATGAG. This gives the protein CASSFRDSHE. Given in full, the CDR3 is CASSFRDSHEQFF.

Note on this clone: From the germline J gene comes the end of the CDR3, since the read stops 3 residues before it. The chain carries TRBV10-3 and TRBJ1-2, with D maybe TRBD1 (5 bases). Germline values: CDR1 ENHRY, CDR2 SYGVKD. V was trimmed by 0 bases and J by 4 bases, leaving 12 bases between them. The CDR3 runs 15 residues. The covered CDR3 bases are TGTGCCATCAGTGAGTCAGTCGGAGGGGCCTATGGC. Translating it yields CAISESVGGAYG. The full-length CDR3 reads as CAISESVGGAYGYTF.

About this clone: The CDR3 goes on 3 residues after the read ends, and that part is filled in from the germline J gene. The rearrangement links TRBV20-1 to TRBJ2-3, with 10 bases identical to TRBD2. The junction had 5 bases not matched to a gene; V was cut back by 8 bases and J by 6 bases. The CDR3 has 12 amino acids. CDR1 and CDR2 from the germline V gene are DFQATT and SNEGSKA (reference sequence). The CDR3 loop reads CSPAGGRDTQYF. CDR3 DNA, as far as it was read: TGCAGTCCAGCGGGGGGGAGGGATACG.

CDR3 in amino acids: CASSLVAGYEQYF. The DNA read from the CDR3 is TGTGCCAGCAGCTTAGTAGCTGGGTACGAG. The rearrangement links TRBV7-2 to TRBJ2-7; D call uncertain. Read sequence stops 3 residues before the CDR3 end, and the germline J gene provides the missing end. Deletions cut 1 base from V and 4 bases from J, with 8 bases between. The CDR3 loop spans 13 amino acids. Germline loops: CDR1 SGHTA, CDR2 FQGNSA.

On this clone itself: The read stops 3 residues short of the end of the CDR3; the missing end is completed from the germline J gene. This sequence joins TRBV10-2 and TRBJ2-3; 11 bases fit TRBD2. Germline V gene data show CDR1 as WSHSY and CDR2 as SAAADI. The CDR3 is 15 amino acids. Germline trimming cut 2 bases from V and 5 bases from J; bases unmatched to any gene: 3. CDR3 DNA (partial): TGCGCCAGCAGTGAGCGGCTAGCGGGAGGAGATACG. Translated: CASSERLAGGDT. The full-length CDR3 reads as CASSERLAGGDTQYF.

Regarding this clone: The read is 3 residues too short to cover the CDR3 end, so that end is filled in from the germline J gene. The rearrangement uses TRBV18 and TRBJ1-2, with no clear D. This CDR3 is 15 amino acids long. Per the germline V gene, CDR1 is KGHSH and CDR2 is LQKENI. Deletions cut 5 bases from V and 4 bases from J, with 17 bases between. Partial CDR3 DNA: TGTGCCAGCTCAGAATCTTCGATCAACGGCTATGGC. This gives the protein CASSESSINGYG. The entire CDR3 protein reads CASSESSINGYGYTF.

Remarks on this clone: From the germline J gene comes the end of the CDR3, since the read stops 3 residues before it. The rearrangement joins TRBV6-1 to TRBJ2-5; 7 nucleotides align to TRBD2. Trimming took 1 base from V and 1 from J; bases not matched to a gene: 3. This CDR3 has 15 residues. Germline V gives CDR1 MNHNS, CDR2 SASEGT. The CDR3 loop is CASSEGGGFQETQYF. Partial CDR3 DNA: TGTGCCAGCAGTGAAGGGGGGGGTTTCCAAGAGACC.

Concerning this clone: The read comes to an end 3 residues before the CDR3 does, leaving the germline J gene to fill in the end. The gene calls are TRBV18 and TRBJ1-2, with D tentatively TRBD1 (6 bases). The CDR3 covers 15 residues. Germline assignment: CDR1 KGHSH and CDR2 LQKENI. The covered CDR3 bases are TGTGCCAGCTCCCAGAGGGACACCTCCTACAATGAC. This codes for CASSQRDTSYND. The entire CDR3 protein is CASSQRDTSYNDYTF.

Points on this clone: The read is 3 residues too short to cover the CDR3 end, so that end is filled in from the germline J gene. The rearrangement joins TRBV28 to TRBJ1-4; a possible D gene is TRBD1 (5 bases). This CDR3 is 16 amino acids long. Per the germline V gene, CDR1 is MDHEN and CDR2 is SYDVKM. The V gene lost 7 bases and the J gene lost 0 bases, with 15 bases spanning the gap. The CDR3 is CASNSGELATNEKLFF. Partial CDR3 DNA: TGTGCCAGCAACTCGGGGGAGTTGGCAACTAATGAAAAA. Filled out from reference TRBV28 and TRBJ1-4, the complete variable domain reads DVKVTQSSRYLVKRTGEKVFLECVQDMDHENMFWYRQDPGLGLRLIYFSYDVKMKEKGDIPEGYSVSREKKERFSLILESASTNQTSMYLCASNSGELATNEKLFFGSGTQLSVL.

Regarding this clone: The read terminates 3 residues before the CDR3 end, so the remaining end is supplied by the germline J gene. V and J are TRBV5-1 and TRBJ2-7; 10 bases line up with TRBD1. The germline V gene has CDR1 SGHRS and CDR2 YFSETQ. The trim removed 0 bases at V and 5 bases at J, leaving 5 bases unmatched. The CDR3 is made up of 15 amino acids. The CDR3 sequence is CASSLEGDRGHEQYF. The part of the CDR3 DNA that was read is TGCGCCAGCAGCTTGGAAGGGGACAGGGGCCACGAG.

As concerns this clone: The sequenced fragment ends 3 residues before the CDR3 boundary, so the rest is inferred from the germline J gene. The J gene is TRBJ2-2, the V gene TRBV19, with TRBD2 as a possible D gene (7 bases). The CDR3 loop spans 15 amino acids. The V and J ends lost 6 bases and 0 bases respectively, with 11 bases between them. Germline values: CDR1 LNHDA, CDR2 SQIVND (reference sequence). CDR3 sequence: CASSAGAANTGELFF. CDR3 DNA (partial): TGTGCCAGTAGCGCGGGGGCCGCGAACACCGGGGAG.

About this clone: The read ends 3 residues shy of where the CDR3 ends; the end is completed using the germline J gene. This sequence joins TRBV7-9 and TRBJ1-4, with D perhaps matching TRBD1 (5 bases). Germline CDR1 SEHNR, CDR2 FQNEAQ (reference sequence). The CDR3 has 11 residues. The ends were cut back, 8 bases at V and 5 bases at J, with 6 bases in the middle. The CDR3 protein is CASDRNEKLFF. Incomplete CDR3 DNA: TGTGCCAGCGACAGAAATGAAAAA.